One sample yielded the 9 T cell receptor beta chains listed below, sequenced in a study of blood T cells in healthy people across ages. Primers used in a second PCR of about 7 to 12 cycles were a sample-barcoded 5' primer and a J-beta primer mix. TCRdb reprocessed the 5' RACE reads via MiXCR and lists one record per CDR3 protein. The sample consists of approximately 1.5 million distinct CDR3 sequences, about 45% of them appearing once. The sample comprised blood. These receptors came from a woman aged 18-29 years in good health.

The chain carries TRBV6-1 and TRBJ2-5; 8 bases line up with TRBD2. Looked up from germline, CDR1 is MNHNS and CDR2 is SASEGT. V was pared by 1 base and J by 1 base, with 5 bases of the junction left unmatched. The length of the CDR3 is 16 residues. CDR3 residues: CASSEGPAGVQETQYF. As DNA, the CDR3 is TGTGCCAGCAGTGAAGGCCCAGCGGGGGTCCAAGAGACCCAGTACTTC.

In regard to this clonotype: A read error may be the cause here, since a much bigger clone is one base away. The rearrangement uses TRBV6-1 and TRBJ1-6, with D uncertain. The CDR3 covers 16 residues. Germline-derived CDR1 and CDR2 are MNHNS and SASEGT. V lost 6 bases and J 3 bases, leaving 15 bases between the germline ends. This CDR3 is CASRSRDCDYNSPLHF. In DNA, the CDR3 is TGTGCCAGCAGGTCCCGGGATTGCGACTATAATTCACCCCTCCACTTT.

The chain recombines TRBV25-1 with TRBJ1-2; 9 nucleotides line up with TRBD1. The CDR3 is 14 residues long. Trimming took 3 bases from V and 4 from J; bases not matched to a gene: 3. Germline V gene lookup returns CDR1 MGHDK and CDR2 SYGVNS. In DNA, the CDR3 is TGTGCCAGCAGTGATGGGACAGGGTCCTATGGCTACACCTTC. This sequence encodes CASSDGTGSYGYTF.

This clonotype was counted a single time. In DNA form, the CDR3 reads TGTGCCAGCAGCTATAGAACCGGGACAGGACTAACCGGGGAGCTGTTTTTT. Translating gives CASSYRTGTGLTGELFF. The chain carries TRBV11-2 and TRBJ2-2; 8 nucleotides agree with TRBD1. The CDR3 has 17 residues. The V and J ends lost 4 bases and 5 bases, in that order; junction bases with no gene match: 12. Looked up from germline, CDR1 is SGHAT and CDR2 is FQNNGV. The full variable domain, in which reference TRBV11-2 and TRBJ2-2 provide the parts outside the CDR3, is EAGVAQSPRYKIIEKRQSVAFWCNPISGHATLYWYQQILGQGPKLLIQFQNNGVVDDSQLPKDRFSAERLKGVDSTLKIQPAKLEDSAVYLCASSYRTGTGLTGELFFGEGSRLTVL.

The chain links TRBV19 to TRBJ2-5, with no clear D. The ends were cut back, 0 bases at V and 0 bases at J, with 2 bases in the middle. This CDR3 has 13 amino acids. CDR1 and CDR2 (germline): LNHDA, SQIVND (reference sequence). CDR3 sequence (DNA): TGTGCCAGTAGTATAGAGTACCAAGAGACCCAGTACTTC. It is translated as CASSIEYQETQYF.

CDR3: CASRIGSLTAEAFF. CDR3 sequence (DNA): TGTGCCAGCAGGATTGGAAGCCTAACCGCTGAAGCTTTCTTT. This chain joins TRBV25-1 and TRBJ1-1; D is uncertain. The V end lost 6 bases, the J end lost 6 bases, and 17 bases lay between the germline ends. CDR1 and CDR2 from the germline V gene are MGHDK and SYGVNS. The CDR3 is 14 residues long.

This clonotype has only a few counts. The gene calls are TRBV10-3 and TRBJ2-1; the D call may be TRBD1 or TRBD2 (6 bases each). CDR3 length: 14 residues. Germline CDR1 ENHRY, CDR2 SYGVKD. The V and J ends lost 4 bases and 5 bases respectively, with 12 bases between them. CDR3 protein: CAISASGADNEQFF. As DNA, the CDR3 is TGTGCCATCAGTGCCTCGGGGGCGGACAATGAGCAGTTCTTC.

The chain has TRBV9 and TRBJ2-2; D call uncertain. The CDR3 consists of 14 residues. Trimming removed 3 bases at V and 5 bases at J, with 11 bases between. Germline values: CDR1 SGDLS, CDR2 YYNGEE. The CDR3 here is CASSAKILTGELFF. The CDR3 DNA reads TGTGCCAGCAGCGCCAAGATACTAACCGGGGAGCTGTTTTTT.

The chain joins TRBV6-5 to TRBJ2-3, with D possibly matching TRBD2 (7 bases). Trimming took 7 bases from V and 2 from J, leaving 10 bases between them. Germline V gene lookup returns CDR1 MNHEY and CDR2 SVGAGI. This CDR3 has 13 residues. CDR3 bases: TGTGCCAGCAAGCGGGACAACACAGATACGCAGTATTTT. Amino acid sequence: CASKRDNTDTQYF.